This T cell receptor (beta chain) emerged from a study of cytomegalovirus exposure and HLA in healthy donors. Study-wide background: It was reported in a later analysis that the same platform had been used for the approximately 110 validation repertoires as for the approximately 700 first-cohort repertoires. Regarding the study as a whole: A subsequent analysis found that TCR clusters from the first cohort also tended to co-occur in the 110 or so validation repertoires, with about 93% of cluster scores above 0.

Measured with immunoSEQ multiplex PCR; TCRdb has only the in-frame clones, and not every one. The table includes about 86,000 clones, 90% to 95% detected once. Note on this clone: The antigen is undetermined.

Trimming removed 4 bases from V and 5 bases from J; junction bases left unmatched: 10. CDR1 is SGHRS and CDR2 is YFSETQ in the germline V gene. This CDR3 spans 15 amino acids. This clonotype originated in a man between 18 and 29 years old in good health and CMV-seronegative. V gene TRBV5-1 combines with J gene TRBJ1-1; TRBD1 aligns across 8 bases. Sequencing was carried out using PBMCs. The CDR3 reads CASSPNRGRNTEAFF. The DNA for the CDR3 is TGCGCCAGCAGCCCGAACAGGGGGAGGAATACTGAAGCTTTCTTT.